The 29 T cell receptor beta chains below all came from one sample that was sequenced in a study of OX40 agonist ivuxolimab in advanced cancers. Profiled with immunoSEQ multiplex PCR; TCRdb holds only in-frame clones, not every one. The sample records fewer than 85,000 clones, roughly 80% being singletons. The sequenced sample was CD4+ or CD8+ T cells sorted from blood, obtained in a trial of the OX40 agonist ivuxolimab. These receptors were collected from an adult with an advanced solid tumor such as melanoma, head and neck, liver or kidney cancer.

This chain uses TRBV19 with TRBJ2-7, with 9 bases identical to TRBD2. Germline values: CDR1 LNHDA, CDR2 SQIVND (reference sequence). This CDR3 comprises 14 residues. The trim removed 8 bases at V and 5 bases at J, leaving 10 bases unmatched. The CDR3 protein is CASQSTASGNEQYF. The DNA for the CDR3 is TGTGCCAGTCAATCCACGGCTAGCGGGAACGAGCAGTACTTC.

CDR3 in DNA: TGTGCCAGCAGCTTAGACCCAGGGGAGAATGAGCAGTTCTTC. Translated: CASSLDPGENEQFF. The V gene is TRBV11-1, the J gene TRBJ2-1, with D possibly being TRBD1 (6 bases). Trimming left V 1 base short and J 7 bases short, with 11 bases between. The germline V gene encodes CDR1 SGHAT and CDR2 FQDESV (reference sequence). The CDR3 loop spans 14 amino acids.

The chain links TRBV15 to TRBJ1-4; 9 positions match TRBD1. The J segment lost 6 bases and the V segment lost 3 bases, leaving 14 bases of the junction unmatched. The CDR3 loop spans 18 amino acids. Germline V gene lookup returns CDR1 LNHNV and CDR2 YYDKDF (reference sequence). This CDR3 is CATSSPLARDRDYEKLFF. Here the CDR3 DNA reads TGTGCCACCAGCAGCCCTTTGGCCCGGGACAGGGACTATGAAAAACTGTTTTTT.

The rearrangement uses TRBV6-5 and TRBJ1-1, with TRBD1 identical over 8 bases. This CDR3 region has 14 residues. Unmatched junction bases numbered 7, after V lost 4 bases and J lost 6 bases. Germline CDR1 and CDR2: MNHEY and SVGAGI. DNA for the CDR3: TGTGCCAGCAGTTGGGGACAGGAGGCTGCTGAAGCTTTCTTT. Translating gives CASSWGQEAAEAFF.

CDR3 loop: CASGGQPSAAFF. In DNA form, the CDR3 reads TGTGCCAGCGGGGGGCAGCCGTCGGCCGCTTTCTTT. The chain uses TRBV28 and TRBJ1-1, with D maybe TRBD1 (6 bases). The germline gives CDR1 MDHEN, CDR2 SYDVKM. Between the trimmed V and J ends, which lost 8 bases and 11 bases, there was a span of 18 bases. The CDR3 is made up of 12 amino acids.

This clone turned up a few times. This rearrangement joins TRBV14 to TRBJ2-3; D not certain. The V and J ends lost 0 bases and 0 bases respectively, with 16 bases between them. Per the germline V gene, CDR1 is SGHDN and CDR2 is FVKESK. The CDR3 contains 18 residues. CDR3 DNA: TGTGCCAGCAGCCAAGATCTCGCCCCAGTTTCCAGCACAGATACGCAGTATTTT. This codes for CASSQDLAPVSSTDTQYF.

The chain has TRBV7-2 and TRBJ2-1; weak D call: TRBD1 (5 bases). The CDR3 contains 16 residues. V was trimmed by 0 bases and J by 3 bases, leaving 12 bases between them. Germline loops: CDR1 SGHTA, CDR2 FQGNSA. CDR3 in DNA: TGTGCCAGCAGCTTAGCGCGGCAGGGCGGCTACAATGAGCAGTTCTTC. This codes for CASSLARQGGYNEQFF.

The V gene is TRBV9, the J gene TRBJ1-2; 8 bases are a match to TRBD1. V shed 4 bases, J shed 7 bases, and the junction held 12 bases outside the gene matches. Germline V lookup: CDR1 SGDLS, CDR2 YYNGEE. The CDR3 is made up of 15 amino acids. In DNA, the CDR3 is TGTGCCAGCAGCCCGAGGCCAGGGGGCGCCTTTGGCTACACCTTC. Residues: CASSPRPGGAFGYTF.

The chain is built from TRBV9 and TRBJ1-2, with D hard to call. Germline loops: CDR1 SGDLS, CDR2 YYNGEE. There are 12 residues in the CDR3. Deletions cut 3 bases from V and 1 base from J, with 4 bases between. DNA for the CDR3: TGTGCCAGCAGCGGGTATAACTATGGCTACACCTTC. This encodes CASSGYNYGYTF. The complete variable domain, with remaining parts taken from reference TRBV9 and TRBJ1-2, reads DSGVTQTPKHLITATGQRVTLRCSPRSGDLSVYWYQQSLDQGLQFLIQYYNGEERAKGNILERFSAQQFPDLHSELNLSSLELGDSALYFCASSGYNYGYTFGSGTRLTVV.

The chain joins TRBV6-1 to TRBJ2-6; D gene ambiguous. The CDR3 runs 14 residues. The V end lost 5 bases, the J end lost 0 bases, and 5 bases lay between the germline ends. From germline, CDR1 is MNHNS and CDR2 SASEGT. Here the CDR3 reads CASSLFSGANVLTF. The CDR3 DNA is TGTGCCAGCAGTCTTTTCTCTGGGGCCAACGTCCTGACTTTC.

This sequence joins TRBV2 and TRBJ2-3, with TRBD2 matching 7 bases. This CDR3 is built from 17 residues. Germline CDR1 reads SNHLY; CDR2 reads FYNNEI. V lost 6 bases to trimming and J lost 0 bases; unmatched junction nucleotides: 12. Here the CDR3 reads CASRRRGAGFSTDTQYF. As DNA, the CDR3 is TGTGCCAGCAGGCGGAGGGGAGCGGGATTTAGCACAGATACGCAGTATTTT.

The rearrangement uses TRBV7-2 and TRBJ2-1; D gene uncertain. V lost 2 bases and J 1 base, leaving 3 bases between the germline ends. The germline CDR1 and CDR2 sequences are SGHTA and FQGNSA. The CDR3 is 13 residues long. CDR3 sequence: CASSLSSYNEQFF. CDR3 sequence (DNA): TGTGCCAGCAGCTTATCATCCTACAATGAGCAGTTCTTC.

The chain employs TRBV5-4 and TRBJ2-2; no clear D gene. Trimming took off 2 bases at V and 6 bases at J, with 26 bases between the two ends. This CDR3 contains 19 residues. CDR1 is SGHNT and CDR2 is YYREEE in the germline V gene (reference sequence). In DNA, the CDR3 is TGTGCCAGCAGCTTTTTGCCCGGGCCGATAATTTCCACTGCCGGGGAGCTGTTTTTT. It translates to CASSFLPGPIISTAGELFF.

A single count supports this clone. The chain recombines TRBV7-9 with TRBJ2-7, with D unresolved. This CDR3 spans 17 amino acids. The germline gives CDR1 SEHNR, CDR2 FQNEAQ (reference sequence). The V end was cut by 0 bases, the J end by 1 base, with 16 bases between. The chain's CDR3 is CASSLAGRSSPSYEQYF. CDR3 nucleotides: TGTGCCAGCAGCTTAGCTGGCAGGTCGAGCCCTTCCTACGAGCAGTACTTC.

The V gene is TRBV19, the J gene TRBJ1-1, with D unclear. V lost 1 base and J lost 1, with 4 bases in between. This CDR3 comprises 13 residues. CDR1 is LNHDA, CDR2 SQIVND, per germline (reference sequence). The chain's CDR3 is CASSIGQNTEAFF. CDR3 in DNA: TGTGCCAGTAGTATAGGGCAGAACACTGAAGCTTTCTTT.

With regard to this clone: Other DNA sequences in this specimen translate into the identical CDR3. This chain connects TRBV18 to TRBJ1-1, with D possibly matching TRBD1 (6 bases). V gave up 4 bases and J gave up 5 bases, with 11 bases separating them. Germline V gene sequence: CDR1 KGHSH, CDR2 LQKENI. The CDR3 extends over 13 amino acids. CDR3 bases: TGTGCCAGCTCACGGCAGGGGAGGACTGAAGCTTTCTTT. Its protein product is CASSRQGRTEAFF.

In its sample, this clone was seen a few times. The chain recombines TRBV6-5 with TRBJ1-2; weak D call: TRBD1 (5 bases). The CDR3 contains 13 residues. CDR1 MNHEY and CDR2 SVGAGI come from the germline V gene. Deletions cut 6 bases from V and 7 bases from J, with 15 bases between. The CDR3 region has the DNA TGTGCCAGCAGAGGGGCGCCCCTTTTTGGCTACACCTTC. Its translation is CASRGAPLFGYTF.

This chain connects TRBV6-5 to TRBJ1-2; D gene unclear. V was trimmed by 5 bases and J by 6 bases, leaving 13 bases between them. Looked up from germline, CDR1 is MNHEY and CDR2 is SVGAGI. This CDR3 has 13 residues. Here the CDR3 DNA reads TGTGCCAGCAGTGATTCAATCCAGGATGGCTACACCTTC. It yields the protein CASSDSIQDGYTF.

The chain links TRBV2 to TRBJ2-4; D gene unclear. The CDR3 is made up of 19 amino acids. The V and J ends lost 2 bases and 0 bases respectively, with 20 bases between them. CDR1 is SNHLY and CDR2 is FYNNEI in the germline V gene. CDR3: CASSESMRRKPLAKNIQYF. CDR3 sequence (DNA): TGTGCCAGCAGTGAATCTATGCGTCGGAAGCCACTAGCCAAAAACATTCAGTACTTC.

The chain recombines TRBV29-1 with TRBJ2-7, with TRBD2 identical over 8 bases. The V and J ends lost 6 bases and 7 bases, in that order; junction bases with no gene match: 14. The CDR3 length is 14 residues. Germline V gene lookup returns CDR1 SQVTM and CDR2 ANQGSEA. This CDR3 is CSVQTRGASGEQYF. The CDR3 nucleotides read TGCAGCGTCCAAACGCGGGGGGCCTCAGGTGAGCAGTACTTC.

The chain couples TRBV6-1 to TRBJ2-7; unclear D gene. The V end was cut by 7 bases, the J end by 2 bases, with 12 bases between. The CDR3 totals 13 residues. The germline CDR1 and CDR2 sequences are MNHNS and SASEGT. The chain's CDR3 is CASTRTPTYEQYF. The CDR3 region has the DNA TGTGCCAGCACAAGAACTCCAACCTACGAGCAGTACTTC.

The rearrangement links TRBV7-2 to TRBJ1-2; D is ambiguous. This CDR3 spans 15 amino acids. Germline CDR1 reads SGHTA; CDR2 reads FQGNSA. V was shortened by 3 bases and J by 3 bases, with 14 bases between the two germline ends. The CDR3 DNA is TGTGCCAGCAGCTTGACCAACATTCCGTACTATGGCTACACCTTC. Translating it yields CASSLTNIPYYGYTF.

V is TRBV5-6 and J is TRBJ2-7, with D maybe TRBD2 (7 bases). The V gene's germline CDR1 is SGHDT and CDR2 YYEEEE. With 5 bases removed from V and 3 bases from J, the gap between germline ends came to 15 bases. The CDR3 is 14 residues long. The CDR3 region has the DNA TGTGCCAGCAGGCTGCGAGGGGGGGGCTACGAGCAGTACTTC. It specifies CASRLRGGGYEQYF.

This clone was observed a single time. The rearrangement uses TRBV10-3 and TRBJ1-1, with TRBD1 identical over 8 bases. The CDR3 is 13 amino acids. V was clipped by 10 bases and J by 1 base; unmatched bases: 5. The germline V gene has CDR1 ENHRY and CDR2 SYGVKD. CDR3 sequence: CATSDRENTEAFF. CDR3 DNA sequence: TGTGCCACCTCGGACAGGGAGAACACTGAAGCTTTCTTT.

The V call is TRBV4-3, the J call TRBJ1-1; no definite D call. This CDR3 is 14 amino acids long. Trimming left V 0 bases short and J 4 bases short, with 9 bases between. The germline CDR1 and CDR2 sequences are LGHNA and YSLEER. Written as DNA, the CDR3 is TGCGCCAGCAGCCAAGATCGGCAACTCACTGAAGCTTTCTTT. Protein sequence: CASSQDRQLTEAFF.

The chain joins TRBV7-2 to TRBJ2-3; D tentatively reads TRBD1 or TRBD2 (6 bases each). V shed 5 bases and J shed 4 bases, with 13 bases lying between them. CDR1 and CDR2 (germline): SGHTA, FQGNSA. This CDR3 region has 14 residues. CDR3 amino acids: CASSIPGGADTQYF. The CDR3, as DNA: TGTGCCAGCAGCATTCCCGGGGGCGCAGATACGCAGTATTTT.

The V and J genes are TRBV7-2 and TRBJ2-7; TRBD1 is a possible D gene (5 bases). This CDR3 has 12 residues. CDR1 and CDR2 from the germline V gene are SGHTA and FQGNSA. V lost 2 bases to trimming and J lost 4 bases, with 6 bases between them. CDR3: CASSLQGYEQYF. The CDR3 DNA reads TGTGCCAGCAGCTTACAGGGTTACGAGCAGTACTTC.

The CDR3 reads CASSMVGLADNEQFF. Written as DNA, the CDR3 is TGTGCCAGTAGTATGGTGGGACTAGCGGACAATGAGCAGTTCTTC. V usage is TRBV19 and J usage is TRBJ2-1, with 11 bases matching TRBD2. The CDR3 totals 15 residues. Germline V gives CDR1 LNHDA, CDR2 SQIVND (reference sequence). Trimming cost V 3 bases and J 5 bases; bases outside gene matches: 3. Combining the CDR3 with reference TRBV19 and TRBJ2-1 gives the whole variable domain DGGITQSPKYLFRKEGQNVTLSCEQNLNHDAMYWYRQDPGQGLRLIYYSQIVNDFQKGDIAEGYSVSREKKESFPLTVTSAQKNPTAFYLCASSMVGLADNEQFFGPGTRLTVL.

The chain employs TRBV6-1 and TRBJ1-2, with D maybe TRBD1 (6 bases). Germline CDR1 is MNHNS and CDR2 is SASEGT. The V end was cut by 6 bases, the J end by 3 bases, with 14 bases between. CDR3 length: 14 amino acids. This CDR3 is CASRAEGGDYGYTF. DNA for the CDR3: TGTGCCAGCAGAGCCGAGGGGGGTGACTATGGCTACACCTTC.